Listed below are T cell receptor beta chains from one sample, sequenced in a study of blood T cells in healthy people across ages. A single record per CDR3 protein comes from TCRdb applying MiXCR to the 5' RACE reads. Among about 1 million distinct CDR3 sequences listed, 40% to 50% were seen once. Specimen: blood. All receptors come from a woman in her fifties or sixties in good health. Both conserved end residues are trimmed from each CDR3.

TRBV11-2 ASSLGSGMETQY
TRBV7-8 ASSPYRDLADTQY
TRBV9 ASSVTSGRANEQF
TRBV7-6 ASSLARDYSYEQY
TRBV15 ATSSDGPKRQTDPYEQY
TRBV10-3 ATRLRDSYEQY
TRBV24-1 ATSDFGGDGYT
TRBV29-1 SVPGLFGEKLF
TRBV6-1 ASLNSQGGEAF
TRBV24-1 ATSGRGRVGTDTQY
TRBV5-1 ASSGVGLLGAF
TRBV29-1 SVFGTSGRAKNIQY
TRBV27 ASSPPPGAYNEQF
TRBV12-3/TRBV12-4 ASSFGQGKTQY
TRBV6-4 ASSAGGNSPLH
TRBV3-1 ASSQDVGDYEQY
TRBV29-1 SAGGTRGETQY
TRBV28 ASSLLSSGAGANVLT
TRBV20-1 SARGRRYEQY
TRBV7-3 ASSLGWRGTDTQY
TRBV20-1 SASSAGPYSEQY
TRBV4-1 ASSRRAGGYT
TRBV13 ASSIQQGVGTGELF
TRBV9 ASSADKSFTDTQY
TRBV18 ASSPVMAGIQETQY
TRBV27 ASRRGSRSYNEQF
TRBV7-9 ASSPGGATDTQY
TRBV7-9 ASSTGTGAHSPLH
TRBV29-1 SVLSERRRETRY
TRBV3-1 ASSHFRGRASDEQY
TRBV6-1 ASRSSQQF
TRBV12-3/TRBV12-4 ASRSSQGASNEQF
TRBV7-9 ASSLPGTGKETQY
TRBV7-2 ASSVTGTGLDEQY